The 13 T cell receptor beta chains below were found in one sample sequenced in a study of T cells in Graves' hyperthyroidism and ophthalmopathy. The CDR3 regions of TCR beta were amplified from RNA transcripts. The HTBI primer set was used in a first-round RT-PCR of the TCR CDR3. TCRdb fed the multiplex PCR reads into MiXCR, producing one record per CDR3 protein. Here the sample spans approximately 610,000 distinct CDR3 sequences, about 15% being singletons. The sequenced sample was blood. The receptors originated from a woman between 40 and 55 years old with Graves' ophthalmopathy.

Concerning this clonotype itself: This may come from a read error, since a much larger clone is one base off. This sequence joins TRBV5-1 and TRBJ2-7; 8 bases fit TRBD2. J lost 5 bases, V lost 2 bases, and 9 bases had no gene match. Per the germline V gene, CDR1 is SGHRS and CDR2 is YFSETQ. This CDR3 has 15 amino acids. CDR3 sequence (DNA): TGCGCCAGCAGCTTACGGGGGGGAGTCGGAAACGAGCAGTACTTC. This translates into CASSLRGGVGNEQYF.

The V call is TRBV6-2 or TRBV6-3, the J call TRBJ2-7, with D unclear. Germline CDR1 and CDR2: MNHEY and SVGEGT. The CDR3 sequence is 17 residues long. V lost 4 bases, J lost 1 base, and 20 bases lay in between. The CDR3 DNA follows: TGTGCCAGCAGTTCCACCGCGTCTAGAGAAGTATCCTACGAGCAGTACTTC. This gives the protein CASSSTASREVSYEQYF.

This chain connects TRBV11-2 to TRBJ1-1, with D uncertain. In germline, CDR1 is SGHAT, CDR2 FQNNGV. Trimming cost V 2 bases and J 0 bases, with 13 bases left between them. The CDR3 sequence is 16 residues long. The CDR3 DNA reads TGTGCCAGCAGCTTATACCATGGAGGAATGAACACTGAAGCTTTCTTT. Its protein product is CASSLYHGGMNTEAFF.

The V call is TRBV30, the J call TRBJ2-3; no firm D call. The CDR3 loop spans 13 amino acids. Trimming removed 8 bases from V and 2 bases from J, with 14 bases in between. The germline V gene has CDR1 GTSNPN and CDR2 SVGIG (reference sequence). The CDR3 reads CASSQPNTDTQYF. In DNA form, the CDR3 reads TGTGCCAGCTCACAGCCTAACACAGATACGCAGTATTTT.

This clonotype was recorded many times. The chain carries TRBV28 and TRBJ2-7; the D gene could be TRBD1 or TRBD2 (5 bases each). The V end lost 3 bases, the J end lost 0 bases, and 9 bases lay between the germline ends. The CDR3 spans 14 residues. Germline V CDR1 and CDR2: MDHEN, SYDVKM. DNA of the CDR3: TGTGCCAGCAGTTTCGTGGGACGCTCCTACGAGCAGTACTTC. Protein sequence: CASSFVGRSYEQYF. Combining the CDR3 with reference TRBV28 and TRBJ2-7 gives the whole variable domain DVKVTQSSRYLVKRTGEKVFLECVQDMDHENMFWYRQDPGLGLRLIYFSYDVKMKEKGDIPEGYSVSREKKERFSLILESASTNQTSMYLCASSFVGRSYEQYFGPGTRLTVT.

The chain uses TRBV7-2 and TRBJ2-5, with D perhaps matching TRBD2 (6 bases). Germline V gene lookup returns CDR1 SGHTA and CDR2 FQGNSA. This CDR3 spans 16 amino acids. The V gene lost 2 bases and the J gene lost 0 bases, with 13 bases spanning the gap. CDR3 in DNA: TGTGCCAGCAGCTTATACTTCGCGGGACACCAAGAGACCCAGTACTTC. This codes for CASSLYFAGHQETQYF.

The chain joins TRBV14 to TRBJ1-3; D unclear. Per germline, CDR1 SGHDN and CDR2 FVKESK. This CDR3 region has 16 residues. V lost 0 bases and J lost 0, with 9 bases in between. The CDR3 reads CASSQDLVTSGNTIYF. For the CDR3, the DNA is TGTGCCAGCAGCCAAGATTTAGTGACCTCTGGAAACACCATATATTTT.

This sequence joins TRBV6-1 and TRBJ2-5; D may correspond to TRBD1 or TRBD2 (5 bases each). Germline-derived CDR1 and CDR2 are MNHNS and SASEGT. CDR3 length: 14 residues. The ends were cut back, 7 bases at V and 0 bases at J, with 12 bases in the middle. DNA of the CDR3: TGTGCCAGCACCCAAGGGACGTACCAAGAGACCCAGTACTTC. This sequence encodes CASTQGTYQETQYF.

This chain links TRBV20-1 with TRBJ1-5, with D unclear. Germline values: CDR1 DFQATT, CDR2 SNEGSKA (reference sequence). Trimming took off 6 bases at V and 5 bases at J, with 17 bases between the two ends. This CDR3 has 14 amino acids. Here the CDR3 reads CSANDLTRDQPQHF. For the CDR3, the DNA is TGCAGTGCAAACGACTTGACGCGGGATCAGCCCCAGCATTTT.

This clonotype has just a few counts. The chain carries TRBV7-4 and TRBJ2-2; 14 bases agree with TRBD2. The CDR3 runs 20 residues. Germline V gene lookup returns CDR1 SGHVT and CDR2 SQSDAQ. The ends lost 6 bases at V and 6 bases at J; junction bases unmatched: 18. CDR3 amino acids: CASRSRGLAGVSRGPGELFF. The CDR3 DNA reads TGTGCCAGCAGATCAAGGGGACTAGCGGGAGTGAGTCGAGGTCCCGGGGAGCTGTTTTTT. The full variable domain, its missing parts supplied by reference TRBV7-4 and TRBJ2-2, is GAGVSQSPRYKVAKRGRDVALRCDSISGHVTLYWYRQTLGQGSEVLTYSQSDAQRDKSGRPSGRFSAERPERSVSTLKIQRTEQGDSAVYLCASRSRGLAGVSRGPGELFFGEGSRLTVL.

This chain joins TRBV6-1 and TRBJ2-5, with 7 bases matching TRBD1. Germline V gene data show CDR1 as MNHNS and CDR2 as SASEGT. The CDR3 has 14 amino acids. With V trimmed by 5 bases and J by 5 bases, 8 bases remained unmatched. The CDR3 DNA sequence: TGTGCCAGCAGTCAAACAGGGGACCGGGAGACCCAGTACTTC. Encoded protein: CASSQTGDRETQYF.

This clonotype occurred many times. V and J are TRBV28 and TRBJ2-5, with 11 bases matching TRBD2. The CDR3 has 15 amino acids. In germline, CDR1 is MDHEN, CDR2 SYDVKM. Trimming at V came to 6 bases and at J to 1 base, leaving 4 bases not matched to a gene. The CDR3 region is CASRGLAAPQETQYF. The CDR3 bases are TGTGCCAGCAGGGGACTAGCGGCGCCCCAAGAGACCCAGTACTTC.

The table lists this clonotype with many counts. A much larger clone differs by one base, so this may be a read error. This chain links TRBV12-3 or TRBV12-4 with TRBJ1-2, with D possibly being TRBD1 (5 bases). CDR3 length equals 14 residues. The CDR3 region is CASGLAGPSYGYTF. The CDR3 DNA reads as TGTGCCAGCGGTTTAGCGGGGCCCTCCTATGGCTACACCTTC.